This paragraph reports one TCR beta chain. V lost 1 base, J lost 7 bases, and 7 bases stayed unmatched. The CDR3 has 15 residues. Looked up from germline, CDR1 is SGHTA and CDR2 is FQGNSA. The data originate from a study of blood T cell repertoires in COVID-19. At the level of the study: Samples representing acute and convalescent COVID-19 were sourced from the United States, Italy and Spain. The analysed material was cDNA or gDNA that came from T cells, B-cell-depleted T cells, or PBMCs.

Original analysis: Estimation of nucleated cell counts was performed using reference gene primer amplification. Only in-frame clones appear in the TCRdb table, and some are missing; sequencing was by immunoSEQ multiplex PCR. V and J calls and clone size follow that table, whereas D and trimming were derived from the DNA. The table records about 39,000 clones, approximately 79% of them present only once. V is TRBV7-2 and J is TRBJ2-1; 7 bases map to TRBD2. This TCR was recovered from a man aged 65-85 years with acute or convalescent COVID-19. The sequenced sample was peripheral blood. The CDR3 region is CASSLGGRALNEQFF. The CDR3 bases are TGTGCCAGCAGCTTAGGTGGGAGGGCCTTGAATGAGCAGTTCTTC.